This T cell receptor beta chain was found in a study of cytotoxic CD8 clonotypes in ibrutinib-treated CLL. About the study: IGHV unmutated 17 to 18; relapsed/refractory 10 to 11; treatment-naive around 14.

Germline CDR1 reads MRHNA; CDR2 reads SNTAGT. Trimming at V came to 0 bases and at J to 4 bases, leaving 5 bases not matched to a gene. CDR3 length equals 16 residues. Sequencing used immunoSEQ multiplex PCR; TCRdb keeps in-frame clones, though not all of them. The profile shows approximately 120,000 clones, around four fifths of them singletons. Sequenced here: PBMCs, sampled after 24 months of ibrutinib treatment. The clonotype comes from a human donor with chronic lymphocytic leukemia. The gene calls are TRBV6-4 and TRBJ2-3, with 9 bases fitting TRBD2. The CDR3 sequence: CASSDSGGGAPDTQYF. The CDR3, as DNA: TGTGCCAGCAGTGACTCCGGCGGGGGGGCACCAGATACGCAGTATTTT.